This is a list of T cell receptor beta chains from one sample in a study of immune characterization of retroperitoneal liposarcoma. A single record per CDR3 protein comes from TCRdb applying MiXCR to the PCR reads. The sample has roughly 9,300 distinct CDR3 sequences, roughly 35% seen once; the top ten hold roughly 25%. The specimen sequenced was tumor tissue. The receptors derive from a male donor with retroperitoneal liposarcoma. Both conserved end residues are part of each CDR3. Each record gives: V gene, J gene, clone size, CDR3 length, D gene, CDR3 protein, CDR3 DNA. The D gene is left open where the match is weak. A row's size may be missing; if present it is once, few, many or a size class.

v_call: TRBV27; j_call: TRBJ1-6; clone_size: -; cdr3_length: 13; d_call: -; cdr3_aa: CASSHGLNSPLHF; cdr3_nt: TGTGCCAGCAGTCACGGTCTTAATTCACCCCTCCACTTT
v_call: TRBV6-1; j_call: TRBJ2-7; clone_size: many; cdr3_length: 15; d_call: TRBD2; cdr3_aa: CASRAGLVLYNEQYF; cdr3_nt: TGTGCCAGCCGGGCGGGACTAGTCCTCTACAATGAGCAGTACTTC
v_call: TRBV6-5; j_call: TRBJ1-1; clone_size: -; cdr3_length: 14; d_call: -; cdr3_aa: CASSYFRGFTEAFF; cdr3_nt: TGTGCCAGCAGTTACTTCCGAGGGTTCACTGAAGCTTTCTTT
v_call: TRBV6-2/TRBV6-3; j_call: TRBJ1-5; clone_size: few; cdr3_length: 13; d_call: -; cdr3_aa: CASSLPLNQPQHF; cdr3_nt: TGTGCCAGCAGCCTCCCTCTCAATCAGCCCCAGCATTTT
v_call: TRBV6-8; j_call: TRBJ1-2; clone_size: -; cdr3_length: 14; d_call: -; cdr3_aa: CASSREAGFYGYTF; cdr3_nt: TGTGCCAGCAGTCGCGAGGCAGGGTTCTATGGCTACACCTTC
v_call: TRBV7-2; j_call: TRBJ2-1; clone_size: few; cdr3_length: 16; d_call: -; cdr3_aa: CASSSYRESPSYEQFF; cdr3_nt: TGTGCCAGCAGCAGCTATCGGGAGAGCCCCTCCTACGAGCAGTTCTTC
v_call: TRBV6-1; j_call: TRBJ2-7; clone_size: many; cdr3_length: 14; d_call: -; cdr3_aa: CASSEVNRAYEQYF; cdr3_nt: TGTGCCAGCAGTGAAGTCAACAGGGCCTACGAGCAGTACTTC
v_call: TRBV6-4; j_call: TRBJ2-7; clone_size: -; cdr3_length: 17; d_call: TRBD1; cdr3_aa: CASSDTGKRQGSGEQYF; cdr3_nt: TGTGCCAGCAGTGACACCGGAAAGAGACAGGGGAGCGGTGAGCAGTACTTC
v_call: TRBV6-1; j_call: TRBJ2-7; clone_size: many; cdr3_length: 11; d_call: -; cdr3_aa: CASRFSYEQYF; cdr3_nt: TGTGCCAGCAGGTTTTCCTACGAGCAGTACTTC
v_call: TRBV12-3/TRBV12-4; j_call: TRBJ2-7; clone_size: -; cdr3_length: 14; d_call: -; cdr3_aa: CASRPGRSSYEQYF; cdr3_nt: TGTGCCAGCAGGCCTGGGAGGAGCTCCTACGAGCAGTACTTC
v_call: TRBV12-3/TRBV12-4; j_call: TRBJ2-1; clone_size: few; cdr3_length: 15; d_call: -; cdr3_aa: CASRLELAPIGEQFF; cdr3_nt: TGTGCCAGCAGACTTGAACTAGCACCGATTGGTGAGCAGTTCTTC
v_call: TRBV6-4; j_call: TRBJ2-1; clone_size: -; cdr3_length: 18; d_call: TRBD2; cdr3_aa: CASSVLPSGSGSYNEQFF; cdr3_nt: TGTGCCAGCAGTGTCCTTCCTAGCGGATCAGGCTCCTACAATGAGCAGTTCTTC
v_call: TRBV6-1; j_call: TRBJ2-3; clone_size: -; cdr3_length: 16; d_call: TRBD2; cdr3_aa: CASSLLAGDPTDTQYF; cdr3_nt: TGTGCCAGCAGCTTACTAGCGGGAGATCCAACAGATACGCAGTATTTT
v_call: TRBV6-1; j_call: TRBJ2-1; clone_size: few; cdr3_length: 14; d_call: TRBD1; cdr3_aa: CASSPGTGAYEQFF; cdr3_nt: TGTGCCAGCAGCCCTGGGACAGGGGCCTACGAGCAGTTCTTC
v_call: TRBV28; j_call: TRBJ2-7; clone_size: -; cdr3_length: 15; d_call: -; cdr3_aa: CASSLVGILPYEQYF; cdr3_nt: TGTGCCAGCAGTTTGGTGGGGATCCTGCCCTACGAGCAGTACTTC
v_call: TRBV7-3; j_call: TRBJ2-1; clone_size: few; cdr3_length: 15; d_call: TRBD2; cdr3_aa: CASSSDGTSDNEQFF; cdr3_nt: TGTGCCAGCAGTTCGGACGGGACTAGCGACAATGAGCAGTTCTTC
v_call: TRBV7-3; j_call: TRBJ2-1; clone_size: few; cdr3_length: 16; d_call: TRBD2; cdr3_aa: CASSPIGLAGGNEQFF; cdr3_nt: TGTGCCAGCAGCCCAATTGGACTAGCGGGTGGCAATGAGCAGTTCTTC
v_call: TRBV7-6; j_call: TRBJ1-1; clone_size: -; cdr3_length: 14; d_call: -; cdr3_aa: CASSLPPGNTEAFF; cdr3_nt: TGTGCCAGCAGCCTGCCCCCAGGGAACACTGAAGCTTTCTTT
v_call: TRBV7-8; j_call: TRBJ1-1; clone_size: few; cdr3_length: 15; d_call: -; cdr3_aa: CASSLARGGNTEAFF; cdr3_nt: TGTGCCAGCAGCTTAGCGCGGGGGGGGAACACTGAAGCTTTCTTT
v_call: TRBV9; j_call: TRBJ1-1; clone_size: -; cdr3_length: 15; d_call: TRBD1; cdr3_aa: CASSATGGLNTEAFF; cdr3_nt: TGTGCCAGCAGCGCGACAGGGGGGTTGAACACTGAAGCTTTCTTT
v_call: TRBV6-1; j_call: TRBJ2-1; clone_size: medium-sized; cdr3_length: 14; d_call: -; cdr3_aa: CASSDRGASVKQFF; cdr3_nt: TGTGCCAGCAGTGATCGGGGGGCCAGCGTTAAGCAGTTCTTC
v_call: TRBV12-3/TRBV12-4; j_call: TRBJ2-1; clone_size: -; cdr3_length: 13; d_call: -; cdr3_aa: CASSHPVTYEQYF; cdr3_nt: TGTGCCAGCAGTCACCCAGTCACCTACGAGCAGTACTTT
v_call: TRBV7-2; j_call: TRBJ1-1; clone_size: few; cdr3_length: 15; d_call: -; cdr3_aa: CASSPWGGANTEAFF; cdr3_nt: TGTGCCAGCAGCCCTTGGGGAGGGGCGAACACTGAAGCTTTCTTT
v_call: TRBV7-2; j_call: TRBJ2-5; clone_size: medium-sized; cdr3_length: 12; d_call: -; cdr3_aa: CASSLNQETQYF; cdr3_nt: TGTGCCAGCAGCTTAAACCAAGAGACCCAGTACTTC
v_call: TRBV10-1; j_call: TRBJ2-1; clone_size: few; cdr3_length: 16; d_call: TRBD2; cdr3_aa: CASSERSGRAINEQFF; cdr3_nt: TGCGCCAGCAGTGAGAGGAGCGGGAGGGCCATCAATGAGCAGTTCTTC
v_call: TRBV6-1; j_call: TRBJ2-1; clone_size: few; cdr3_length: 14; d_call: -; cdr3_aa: CASSETGHSYEQFF; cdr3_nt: TGTGCCAGCAGTGAGACAGGCCACTCCTACGAGCAGTTCTTC
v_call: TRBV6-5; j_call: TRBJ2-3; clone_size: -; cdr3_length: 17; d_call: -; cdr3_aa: CASSYGTSLSSTDTQYF; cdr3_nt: TGTGCCAGCAGTTACGGGACATCTCTCTCTAGCACAGATACGCAGTATTTT
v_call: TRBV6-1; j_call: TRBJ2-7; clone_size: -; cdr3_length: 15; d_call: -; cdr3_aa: CVSSEMLGGVYEQYF; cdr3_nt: TGTGTCAGCAGTGAAATGTTAGGTGGGGTCTACGAGCAGTACTTC
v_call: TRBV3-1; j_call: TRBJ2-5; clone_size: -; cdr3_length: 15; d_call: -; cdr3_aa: CASSLGGSWQETQYF; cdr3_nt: TGTGCCAGCAGCCTAGGCGGCAGTTGGCAAGAGACCCAGTACTTC
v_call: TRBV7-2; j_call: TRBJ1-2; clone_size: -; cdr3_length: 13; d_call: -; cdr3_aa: CASSEAGIYGYTF; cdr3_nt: TGTGCCAGCAGTGAAGCAGGGATCTATGGCTACACCTTC
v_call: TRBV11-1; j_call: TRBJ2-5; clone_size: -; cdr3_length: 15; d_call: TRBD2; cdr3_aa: CASTLGLAGIETQYF; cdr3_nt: TGTGCCAGCACCTTGGGACTAGCGGGAATAGAGACCCAGTACTTC
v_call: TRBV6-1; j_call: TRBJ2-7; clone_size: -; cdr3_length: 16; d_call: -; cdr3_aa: CASSPGGGVDMYEQYF; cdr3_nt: TGTGCCAGCAGTCCCGGGGGCGGAGTGGACATGTACGAGCAGTACTTC
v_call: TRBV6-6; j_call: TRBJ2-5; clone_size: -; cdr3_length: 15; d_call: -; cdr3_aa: CASSYDSREGETQYF; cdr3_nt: TGTGCCAGCAGTTACGACTCCAGAGAGGGGGAGACCCAGTACTTC
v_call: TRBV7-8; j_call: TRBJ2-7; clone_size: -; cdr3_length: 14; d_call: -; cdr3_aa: CASTPTRTEYEQYF; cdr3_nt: TGTGCCAGCACCCCGACCCGGACGGAGTACGAGCAGTACTTC
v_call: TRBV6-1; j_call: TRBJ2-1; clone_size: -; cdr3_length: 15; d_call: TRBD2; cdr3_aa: CASTLRTSGSGEQFF; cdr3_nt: TGTGCCAGCACCCTAAGGACTAGCGGGAGTGGGGAGCAGTTCTTC
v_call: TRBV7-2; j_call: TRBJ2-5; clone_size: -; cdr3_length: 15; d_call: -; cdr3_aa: CASSTGTRKRETQYF; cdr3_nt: TGTGCCAGCAGCACTGGGACGCGCAAGAGAGAGACCCAGTACTTC
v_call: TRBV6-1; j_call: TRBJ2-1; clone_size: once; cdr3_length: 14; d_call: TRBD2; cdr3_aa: CASSYGGGGNEQFF; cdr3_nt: TGTGCCAGCAGTTATGGGGGGGGAGGCAATGAGCAGTTCTTC